This T cell receptor (beta chain) is from a study of blood T cell repertoires in COVID-19. The junction had 6 bases not matched to a gene; V was cut back by 4 bases and J by 7 bases. Per germline, CDR1 LGHNA and CDR2 YNFKEQ. The CDR3 extends over 15 amino acids. Authors' methods: Reference gene primer amplification in the assay estimated nucleated cell counts. Profiled with immunoSEQ multiplex PCR; TCRdb holds only in-frame clones, not every one. V, J and clone size reflect that table, while D and trimming were determined from the DNA. Of about 240,000 clones listed, about 89% are singletons. Those who participated ranged in age from roughly 18 to 90 years and resided in approximately 23 US areas.

This sequence originates from a woman aged 25 to 45 who had recovered from COVID-19. The V gene is TRBV4-2, the J gene TRBJ1-6; TRBD1 matches 8 bases. Sequencing was carried out using PBMCs or T cells enriched from blood (not recorded which). In nucleotides, the CDR3 is TGTGCCAGCAGCCCCCCGGGACAGGTGAATTCACCCCTCCACTTT. The encoded protein is CASSPPGQVNSPLHF.